The entry below gives a single T cell receptor beta chain sequence along with its context. Its antigen is undetermined. These data are taken from a study of type 1 regulatory T cells. Trimming cost V 5 bases and J 2 bases, with 6 bases left between them. The CDR3 is 12 amino acids. In germline, CDR1 is SNHLY, CDR2 FYNNEI. TCRdb redid the calling of the reads with MiXCR, one entry per CDR3 protein. In the table there are around 62,000 distinct CDR3 sequences, roughly 60% of which are singletons. V and J are TRBV2 and TRBJ2-5; a possible D gene is TRBD1 (5 bases). The sample taken for sequencing was cultured T cells, either the whole culture or a sorted T cell fraction (not recorded which). The subset is: Tr1-enriched cell product generated in vitro against host alloantigens. This TCR derives from a human donor in good health. CDR3 amino acids: CASSHRQETQYF. CDR3 bases: TGTGCCAGCAGTCACAGGCAAGAGACCCAGTACTTC.